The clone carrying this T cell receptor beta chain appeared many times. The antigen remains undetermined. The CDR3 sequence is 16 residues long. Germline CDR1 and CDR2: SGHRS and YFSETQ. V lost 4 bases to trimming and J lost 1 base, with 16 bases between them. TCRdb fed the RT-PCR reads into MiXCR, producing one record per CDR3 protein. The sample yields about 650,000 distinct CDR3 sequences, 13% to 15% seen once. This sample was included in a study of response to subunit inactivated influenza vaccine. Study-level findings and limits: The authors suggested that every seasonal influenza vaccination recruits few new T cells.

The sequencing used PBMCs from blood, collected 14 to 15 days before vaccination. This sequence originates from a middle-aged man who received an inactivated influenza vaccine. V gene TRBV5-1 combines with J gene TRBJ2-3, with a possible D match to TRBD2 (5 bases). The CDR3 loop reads CASSPPSGDRTDTQYF. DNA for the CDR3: TGCGCCAGCAGCCCTCCCAGCGGAGACCGCACAGATACGCAGTATTTT.